The 10 T cell receptor beta chains presented below share a single source sample, sequenced in a study of control samples from healthy donors and cancer patients. Sequencing was performed with immunoSEQ multiplex PCR; in TCRdb, only in-frame clones are kept and a portion is missing. The data contain 90,000 to 110,000 clones, 90% of them singletons. The sequencing sample was made of blood. These receptors all stem from a human donor in good health. The donor label of this sample is uncertain.

V usage is TRBV6-5 and J usage is TRBJ2-3; 7 bases align to TRBD1. The germline CDR1 and CDR2 sequences are MNHEY and SVGAGI. V was clipped by 6 bases and J by 3 bases; unmatched bases: 6. The CDR3 is 14 residues long. The CDR3 protein is CASSDRVATDTQYF. Written as DNA, the CDR3 is TGTGCCAGCAGCGACAGGGTTGCAACAGATACGCAGTATTTT.

V and J are TRBV5-1 and TRBJ1-3; D remains unclear. Germline-derived CDR1 and CDR2 are SGHRS and YFSETQ. V shed 0 bases and J shed 0 bases, with 10 bases lying between them. The CDR3 length is 16 residues. DNA of the CDR3: TGCGCCAGCAGCTTGGAGCCCAGGAACTCTGGAAACACCATATATTTT. Its protein is CASSLEPRNSGNTIYF.

The J gene is TRBJ1-4, the V gene TRBV19; TRBD1 aligns across 7 bases. Germline CDR1 is LNHDA and CDR2 is SQIVND (reference sequence). The ends lost 3 bases at V and 5 bases at J; junction bases unmatched: 6. The CDR3 has 15 residues. The CDR3 region has the DNA TGTGCCAGTAGTATCGTAACAGGGGAGAATGAAAAACTGTTTTTT. Protein sequence: CASSIVTGENEKLFF.

V is TRBV11-3 and J is TRBJ1-2; the match to TRBD1 covers 8 bases. This CDR3 is built from 12 residues. V shed 5 bases, J shed 6 bases, and the junction held 2 bases outside the gene matches. Germline-derived CDR1 and CDR2 are SGHNT and YENEEA. For the CDR3, the DNA is TGTGCCAGCAGCAGCAGGGGGCATGGCTACACCTTC. Translating gives CASSSRGHGYTF.

This clone was observed a few times. Here the CDR3 reads CASSELTGTGDQPQHF. As DNA, the CDR3 is TGTGCCAGCAGTGAATTAACCGGGACAGGGGATCAGCCCCAGCATTTT. This chain links TRBV6-1 with TRBJ1-5, with 10 bases identical to TRBD1. CDR3 size: 16 residues. From germline, CDR1 is MNHNS and CDR2 SASEGT. Trimming took 2 bases from V and 5 from J; bases not matched to a gene: 6.

The chain carries TRBV24-1 and TRBJ1-5; D is perhaps TRBD1 (5 bases). The CDR3 totals 16 residues. Germline V gene lookup returns CDR1 KGHDR and CDR2 SFDVKD. Trimming shortened V by 4 bases and J by 0 bases, and 12 bases separated the two germline ends. The CDR3: CATSDSQGNSNQPQHF. The CDR3 DNA sequence: TGTGCCACCAGTGACTCCCAGGGAAATAGCAATCAGCCCCAGCATTTT.

The chain couples TRBV10-3 to TRBJ2-1; 11 bases are shared with TRBD2. The CDR3 extends over 16 amino acids. CDR1 and CDR2 from the germline V gene are ENHRY and SYGVKD. The J segment lost 4 bases and the V segment lost 5 bases, leaving 7 bases of the junction unmatched. The chain's CDR3 is CAISPTGTSGYNEQFF. The CDR3 nucleotides read TGTGCCATCAGTCCCACCGGGACTAGCGGATACAATGAGCAGTTCTTC.

V usage is TRBV5-1 and J usage is TRBJ1-3, with D uncertain. In germline, CDR1 is SGHRS, CDR2 YFSETQ. V dropped 1 base and J dropped 2 bases, with 10 bases sitting between them. The CDR3 is 15 residues long. CDR3 nucleotides: TGCGCCAGCAGCTTGTTTGGTTCCGCTGGAAACACCATATATTTT. Translated: CASSLFGSAGNTIYF.

The chain couples TRBV2 to TRBJ2-7, with D possibly TRBD1 on 5 matching bases. Trimming stripped 3 bases from V and 3 bases from J, with 12 bases between. Looked up from germline, CDR1 is SNHLY and CDR2 is FYNNEI. This CDR3 has 14 residues. The CDR3 region is CASSDQSGFYEQYF. The CDR3 region has the DNA TGTGCCAGCAGTGATCAGTCAGGGTTCTACGAGCAGTACTTC.

This chain links TRBV12-3 or TRBV12-4 with TRBJ2-2; D unclear. Trimming removed 3 bases from V and 9 bases from J, with 8 bases in between. The CDR3 is 12 residues long. In DNA form, the CDR3 reads TGTGCCAGCAGTTTGATGGGCCGGGAGCTGTTTTTT. Protein product: CASSLMGRELFF.